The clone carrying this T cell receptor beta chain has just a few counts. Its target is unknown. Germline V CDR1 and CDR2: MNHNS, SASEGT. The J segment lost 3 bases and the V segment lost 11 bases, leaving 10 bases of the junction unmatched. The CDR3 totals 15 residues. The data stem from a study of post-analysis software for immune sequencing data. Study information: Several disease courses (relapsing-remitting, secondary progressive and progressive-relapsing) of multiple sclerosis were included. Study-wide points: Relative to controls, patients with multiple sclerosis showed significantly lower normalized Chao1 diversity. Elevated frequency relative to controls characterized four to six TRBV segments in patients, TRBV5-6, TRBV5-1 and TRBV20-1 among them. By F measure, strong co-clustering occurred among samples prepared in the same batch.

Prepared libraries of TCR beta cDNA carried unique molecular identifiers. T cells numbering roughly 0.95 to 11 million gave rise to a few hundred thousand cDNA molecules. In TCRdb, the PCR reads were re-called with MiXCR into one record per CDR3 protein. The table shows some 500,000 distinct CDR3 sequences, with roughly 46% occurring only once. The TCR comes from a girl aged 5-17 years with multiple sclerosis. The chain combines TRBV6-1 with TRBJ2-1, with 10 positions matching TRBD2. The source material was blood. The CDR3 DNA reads TGTGCCGGCGCTTCCGGGACTAGCGTCTACAATGAGCAGTTCTTC. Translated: CAGASGTSVYNEQFF.